These T cell receptor beta chains were read from a single sample in a study of T cells after yellow fever vaccination. MiXCR, applied by TCRdb to the 5' RACE reads, yields one record per CDR3 protein. This sample has under 700,000 distinct CDR3 sequences, with 17% found just once. The specimen comprised PBMCs, sampled less than 6 days after the first yellow fever vaccination. The source is a man younger than 30 who received the YFV17D yellow fever vaccine. Both conserved end residues are part of each CDR3. Fields, in order: J gene, V gene, clone size, D gene, CDR3 DNA, CDR3 protein. A D gene is named only where the DNA matches it firmly. Not every row has a clone size; where given, it reads once, few, many or a size class.

TRBJ2-4	TRBV12-3/TRBV12-4	.	.	TGTGCCAGCAAGCCAGGGTCCGCGGAAGGTAACATCGTTCAGTACTTC	CASKPGSAEGNIVQYF
TRBJ1-4	TRBV11-3	.	.	TGTGCCAGCAGCACGGAGCCAGGGGAAAATGAAAAACTGTTTTTT	CASSTEPGENEKLFF
TRBJ2-7	TRBV7-2	.	.	TGTGCCAGCAGCCGGGGTAGGACTACCTCCTACGAGCAGTACTTC	CASSRGRTTSYEQYF
TRBJ1-5	TRBV2	few	.	TGTGCCAGCACTGTTCGGGGGCTCCAGCCCCAGCATTTT	CASTVRGLQPQHF
TRBJ2-6	TRBV29-1	few	TRBD1	TGCAGCGTGACAGGGGCCGGGGCCAACGTCCTGACTTTC	CSVTGAGANVLTF
TRBJ1-5	TRBV12-3/TRBV12-4	few	.	TGTGCCAGCAGTTCCGCCTCAGGGACGGAGAGCAATCAGCCCCAGCATTTT	CASSSASGTESNQPQHF
TRBJ2-1	TRBV20-1	.	TRBD2	TGCAGTGCTATAGGACTAGCGGGGGGGCCAGGGCAGTTCTTC	CSAIGLAGGPGQFF
TRBJ2-5	TRBV18	.	TRBD1	TGTGCCAGCTCACTTCTTCCAGACAGGGATGAGACCCAGTACTTC	CASSLLPDRDETQYF
TRBJ2-3	TRBV7-9	.	.	TGTGCCAGCAGCTTCGGGCTTGGAGATACGCAGTATTTT	CASSFGLGDTQYF
TRBJ1-5	TRBV5-1	.	TRBD1	TGCGCCAGCAGCTTGGAGGGACAGTTCAATCAGCCCCAGCATTTT	CASSLEGQFNQPQHF
TRBJ1-5	TRBV7-2	few	.	TGTGCCAGCAGCTTGGGCCCGAAGGTCGGTCAGCCCCAGCATTTT	CASSLGPKVGQPQHF
TRBJ2-5	TRBV12-3/TRBV12-4	many	.	TGTGCCAGCAGTTTAGGAGTGACAGTCGCCTTC	CASSLGVTVAF
TRBJ2-2	TRBV10-3	few	.	TGTGCCATCAGTAACCAGGGAGTTAACACCGGGGAGCTGTTTTTT	CAISNQGVNTGELFF
TRBJ2-1	TRBV4-2	.	.	TGTGCCAGCAGCCAAGAGGTGAGGGGCGATGAGCAGTTCTTC	CASSQEVRGDEQFF
TRBJ2-4	TRBV5-1	few	.	TGCGCCAGCACCCTGGGGGGGCTGGACAAAAACATTCAGTACTTC	CASTLGGLDKNIQYF
TRBJ2-3	TRBV7-8	.	TRBD2	TGTGCCAGCAGCTGGCTAGCGGGGTTAGATACGCAGTATTTT	CASSWLAGLDTQYF
TRBJ2-7	TRBV7-3	few	.	TGTGCCAGCAGCCAACATCCTCTGTTTGAGCAGTACTTC	CASSQHPLFEQYF
TRBJ2-2	TRBV12-3/TRBV12-4	.	TRBD2	TGTGCCAGCATTCAGTGGGGGGGAACCGGGGAGCTGTTTTTT	CASIQWGGTGELFF
TRBJ2-2	TRBV7-6	.	.	TGTGCCAGCAGCTCAGAGACAGTCAACACCGGGGAGCTGTTTTTT	CASSSETVNTGELFF
TRBJ1-1	TRBV6-1	.	.	TGTGCCAGCATCGTCCCCAGTTCGAACACTGAAGCTTTCTTT	CASIVPSSNTEAFF
TRBJ2-5	TRBV20-1	many	.	TGCAGTGCCCGAGCGGGCCTTGGGGAGACCCAGTACTTC	CSARAGLGETQYF
TRBJ2-3	TRBV7-2	few	.	TGTGCCAGCAGCCATCCAAGGGGGGCGGGCACAGATACGCAGTATTTT	CASSHPRGAGTDTQYF
TRBJ2-5	TRBV24-1	.	.	TGTGCCACCAGTGATACAGGGAGGAATGACCAAGAGACCCAGTACTTC	CATSDTGRNDQETQYF